These T cell receptor beta chains were read from a single sample in a study of T cell responses to AZD1222 COVID-19 vaccine. TCRdb's table, derived via immunoSEQ multiplex PCR, lists solely in-frame clones and lacks some. Here the sample spans over 55,000 clones, around 84% being singletons. The sample here was peripheral blood, taken on day 0 of AZD1222 vaccination. These receptors all come from an adult in good health. Each CDR3 is given with its conserved first and last residue. The D gene is left open where the match is weak. Not all rows give a size; the values are once, few, many and, for expanded clones, a class.

clone_size: once
j_call: TRBJ2-5
d_call: TRBD1
v_call: TRBV28
cdr3_nt: TGTGCCAGCAGCCGGGGACAGCTGGGAGAGACCCAGTACTTC
cdr3_aa: CASSRGQLGETQYF

clone_size: few
j_call: TRBJ2-1
d_call: TRBD2
v_call: TRBV7-9
cdr3_nt: TGTGCCAGCAGCCCAGGAGCTAGCGGGGGGCCACGTTCCTACAATGAGCAGTTCTTC
cdr3_aa: CASSPGASGGPRSYNEQFF

clone_size: -
j_call: TRBJ2-1
d_call: TRBD1
v_call: TRBV7-2
cdr3_nt: TGTGCCAGCAGCTTAGAGGGACAGGCCTACAATGAGCAGTTCTTC
cdr3_aa: CASSLEGQAYNEQFF

clone_size: -
j_call: TRBJ2-2
d_call: -
v_call: TRBV6-2/TRBV6-3
cdr3_nt: TGTGCCAGCAGTGGGGACACCGGGGAGCTGTTTTTT
cdr3_aa: CASSGDTGELFF

clone_size: once
j_call: TRBJ2-7
d_call: TRBD1
v_call: TRBV7-8
cdr3_nt: TGTGCCAGCAGCTTAGCGCGGGGACAGGGATCCTACGAGCAGTACTTC
cdr3_aa: CASSLARGQGSYEQYF

clone_size: -
j_call: TRBJ2-7
d_call: -
v_call: TRBV19
cdr3_nt: TGTGCCAGTAGTCTATTCGGCGGGACAGTACCCTACGAGCAGTACTTC
cdr3_aa: CASSLFGGTVPYEQYF

clone_size: -
j_call: TRBJ1-2
d_call: TRBD1
v_call: TRBV7-2
cdr3_nt: TGTGCCAGCAGCTTAGTAGGAAGACAGGGGTATGGCTATGGCTACACCTTC
cdr3_aa: CASSLVGRQGYGYGYTF

clone_size: -
j_call: TRBJ1-1
d_call: -
v_call: TRBV6-2/TRBV6-3
cdr3_nt: TGTGCCAGCAGTTATAGTCCCGGGGGGCGGACTGAAGCTTTCTTT
cdr3_aa: CASSYSPGGRTEAFF

clone_size: -
j_call: TRBJ1-2
d_call: -
v_call: TRBV6-5
cdr3_nt: TGTGCCAGCAGGCCCGGGGGAAGGGATGGCTACACCTTC
cdr3_aa: CASRPGGRDGYTF

clone_size: -
j_call: TRBJ2-2
d_call: -
v_call: TRBV6-2/TRBV6-3
cdr3_nt: TGTGCCAGCAGCTTTACTCTCTTGGAGGGTAGGGAGCTGTTTTTT
cdr3_aa: CASSFTLLEGRELFF

clone_size: -
j_call: TRBJ2-4
d_call: TRBD1
v_call: TRBV6-5
cdr3_nt: TGTGCCAGCAGTTACGTGGCAGGGGGTGTAGGCATTCAGTACTTC
cdr3_aa: CASSYVAGGVGIQYF

clone_size: -
j_call: TRBJ1-4
d_call: -
v_call: TRBV2
cdr3_nt: TGTGCCACCTGGGAGGGGGGACGCGTTGAAAAACTGTTTTTT
cdr3_aa: CATWEGGRVEKLFF